The 19 T cell receptor beta chains below come from one sample, sequenced in a study of identical twins. TCRdb ran MiXCR on the 5' RACE reads and lists one entry per CDR3 protein. The sample records about 470,000 distinct CDR3 sequences, around 24% being singletons. The same data also contributed to another study, on T cells expressing NK-cell markers.

The sequenced sample consisted of CD4+ T cells sorted from blood. These TCRs come from a woman aged 18-29 years in good health.

This rearrangement joins TRBV20-1 to TRBJ2-7; tentative D call: TRBD2 (5 bases). CDR1 and CDR2 from the germline V gene are DFQATT and SNEGSKA (reference sequence). CDR3 size: 12 residues. The ends were cut back, 7 bases at V and 6 bases at J, with 16 bases in the middle. The CDR3 region is CSVRRGSVEQYF. The CDR3 nucleotides read TGCAGTGTCCGACGGGGATCCGTCGAGCAGTACTTC.

This clonotype has just a few counts. J is TRBJ2-2 and V is TRBV10-3; the D gene is possibly TRBD2 (6 bases). The CDR3 sequence is 14 residues long. V was pared by 6 bases and J by 3 bases, with 11 bases between. CDR1 and CDR2 from the germline V gene are ENHRY and SYGVKD. The CDR3 spells CAIRPGVDTGELFF. The CDR3 nucleotides read TGTGCCATCAGACCGGGGGTTGACACCGGGGAGCTGTTTTTT.

The sample holds a few counts of this clonotype. J is TRBJ2-3 and V is TRBV20-1; D is perhaps TRBD2 (6 bases). V lost 3 bases and J 7 bases, leaving 17 bases between the germline ends. The CDR3 contains 14 residues. CDR1 is DFQATT, CDR2 SNEGSKA, per germline (reference sequence). CDR3 loop: CSARFGLATNTQYF. In DNA form, the CDR3 reads TGCAGTGCTAGGTTTGGGCTAGCGACGAATACGCAGTATTTT.

This clonotype was seen a handful of times. This rearrangement joins TRBV13 to TRBJ1-2; D gene ambiguous. Germline V lookup: CDR1 PRHDT, CDR2 FYEKMQ (reference sequence). Trimming shortened V by 7 bases and J by 0 bases, and 21 bases separated the two germline ends. The CDR3 contains 17 residues. The CDR3 DNA reads TGTGCCAGCACCCGAGTATTCAACCGAAAATCTAACTATGGCTACACCTTC. Residues: CASTRVFNRKSNYGYTF. Full variable domain (outside the CDR3, taken from reference TRBV13 and TRBJ1-2): AAGVIQSPRHLIKEKRETATLKCYPIPRHDTVYWYQQGPGQDPQFLISFYEKMQSDKGSIPDRFSAQQFSDYHSELNMSSLELGDSALYFCASTRVFNRKSNYGYTFGSGTRLTVV.

This clonotype has just a few counts. CDR3 DNA: TGTGCCAGCAGTTGGACTAGCGGGGGCGGTGAGCAGTTCTTC. Its protein is CASSWTSGGGEQFF. V usage is TRBV12-3 or TRBV12-4 and J usage is TRBJ2-1, with 13 bases matching TRBD2. The CDR3 has 14 amino acids. Germline trimming cut 4 bases from V and 9 bases from J; bases unmatched to any gene: 3.

V usage is TRBV5-1 and J usage is TRBJ2-3; TRBD2 matches at 7 bases. CDR3 length equals 18 residues. Per germline, CDR1 SGHRS and CDR2 YFSETQ. The ends lost 1 base at V and 4 bases at J; junction bases unmatched: 15. CDR3 DNA sequence: TGCGCCAGCAGCTTGAGTAAACCGGGAGGAAGCGGGTCAGATACGCAGTATTTT. Translated: CASSLSKPGGSGSDTQYF.

This clonotype was picked up a small number of times. V usage is TRBV7-8 and J usage is TRBJ1-1, with D unclear. V lost 5 bases and J 1 base, leaving 11 bases between the germline ends. There are 14 residues in the CDR3. Looked up from germline, CDR1 is SGHVS and CDR2 is FQNEAQ. The CDR3 DNA reads as TGTGCCAGCAGCCACTCGGACGGGAACACTGAAGCTTTCTTT. This translates into CASSHSDGNTEAFF.

This clonotype was observed a handful of times. V is TRBV7-9 and J is TRBJ1-4; D gene unclear. V gave up 8 bases and J gave up 0 bases, with 10 bases separating them. Germline CDR1 is SEHNR and CDR2 is FQNEAQ (reference sequence). The CDR3 extends over 14 amino acids. The CDR3 is CASEDGSTNEKLFF. In DNA, the CDR3 is TGTGCCAGCGAGGACGGATCAACTAATGAAAAACTGTTTTTT.

This clonotype has just a few counts. The chain combines TRBV12-3 or TRBV12-4 with TRBJ2-5; no reliable D call. This CDR3 contains 15 residues. V lost 4 bases, J lost 3 bases, and 15 bases lay in between. The CDR3 reads CASSSRTVLEETQYF. The CDR3, as DNA: TGTGCCAGCAGTTCCAGGACGGTCTTGGAAGAGACCCAGTACTTC.

The rearrangement joins TRBV20-1 to TRBJ2-1; TRBD2 matches at 9 bases. Germline CDR1 reads DFQATT; CDR2 reads SNEGSKA (reference sequence). The CDR3 loop spans 13 amino acids. Trimming cost V 5 bases and J 2 bases; bases outside gene matches: 1. The CDR3 DNA reads TGCAGTGCTGGCGGGGGGGCCTACAATGAGCAGTTCTTC. The encoded protein is CSAGGGAYNEQFF.

This rearrangement joins TRBV5-1 to TRBJ2-7, with D possibly called TRBD1 or TRBD2 (5 bases each). The CDR3 has 14 residues. The germline V gene encodes CDR1 SGHRS and CDR2 YFSETQ. The ends were cut back, 0 bases at V and 2 bases at J, with 9 bases in the middle. The CDR3 sequence is CASSLGDVPYEQYF. CDR3 in DNA: TGCGCCAGCAGCTTGGGGGACGTTCCCTACGAGCAGTACTTC. The full variable domain, with the rest looked up from reference TRBV5-1 and TRBJ2-7, is KAGVTQTPRYLIKTRGQQVTLSCSPISGHRSVSWYQQTPGQGLQFLFEYFSETQRNKGNFPGRFSGRQFSNSRSEMNVSTLELGDSALYLCASSLGDVPYEQYFGPGTRLTVT.

This sequence joins TRBV2 and TRBJ2-2; a weak D match, TRBD2 (5 bases). The CDR3 contains 14 residues. The V gene's germline CDR1 is SNHLY and CDR2 FYNNEI. Deletions cut 6 bases from V and 5 bases from J, with 13 bases between. CDR3 nucleotides: TGTGCCAGCAGGTTTCGTGAGGGTACCGGGGAGCTGTTTTTT. Its translation: CASRFREGTGELFF.

This clonotype was detected many times. The V and J genes are TRBV12-3 or TRBV12-4 and TRBJ2-1, with 10 bases identical to TRBD1. The junction had 12 bases not matched to a gene; V was cut back by 8 bases and J by 5 bases. The CDR3 spans 16 residues. The DNA for the CDR3 is TGTGCCAGCCAAACGCTACCGGGACAGGGGAACAATGAGCAGTTCTTC. Its translation: CASQTLPGQGNNEQFF.

The rearrangement joins TRBV27 to TRBJ2-5, with D tentatively TRBD1 or TRBD2 (6 bases each). This CDR3 contains 13 residues. The ends were cut back, 6 bases at V and 7 bases at J, with 15 bases in the middle. The germline CDR1 and CDR2 sequences are MNHEY and SMNVEV (reference sequence). The CDR3 DNA follows: TGTGCCAGCAGAATGAACAGGGAGGCGACCCAGTACTTC. Its protein is CASRMNREATQYF.

This clonotype was seen a handful of times. V gene TRBV10-3 combines with J gene TRBJ1-1; possible D gene TRBD1, 5 bases. Trimming shortened V by 8 bases and J by 4 bases, and 14 bases separated the two germline ends. Germline CDR1 is ENHRY and CDR2 is SYGVKD. The CDR3 is made up of 13 amino acids. The DNA for the CDR3 is TGTGCCATCGAGAAGGGACGGGGCACTGAAGCTTTCTTT. Protein: CAIEKGRGTEAFF.

This clonotype was counted only a few times. The chain couples TRBV9 to TRBJ2-2; TRBD1 aligns across 10 bases. The V gene's germline CDR1 is SGDLS and CDR2 YYNGEE. With V trimmed by 2 bases and J by 5 bases, 3 bases remained unmatched. CDR3 length: 15 residues. The CDR3 loop reads CASSVTGGRTGELFF. The DNA of the CDR3 is TGTGCCAGCAGCGTGACAGGGGGCAGGACCGGGGAGCTGTTTTTT.

This clonotype has only a few counts. The rearrangement links TRBV6-1 to TRBJ2-2; D ambiguous. V dropped 7 bases and J dropped 6 bases, with 18 bases sitting between them. The CDR3 runs to 15 residues. Germline assignment: CDR1 MNHNS and CDR2 SASEGT. The CDR3 spells CASTSPTRHSGELFF. CDR3 in DNA: TGTGCCAGCACCTCCCCCACGCGACACTCCGGGGAGCTGTTTTTT.

This clonotype appeared a few times. The CDR3 here is CASSTFRGRLSGELFF. The CDR3 nucleotides are TGTGCCAGCAGCACATTCAGGGGGCGGTTAAGCGGGGAGCTGTTTTTT. The J gene is TRBJ2-2, the V gene TRBV11-2, with 8 bases lining up with TRBD1. Germline V lookup: CDR1 SGHAT, CDR2 FQNNGV. The CDR3 consists of 16 residues. Losses at the gene ends were 5 bases for V and 7 bases for J; bases not matched to a gene: 12.

This clonotype was observed a few times. The genes are TRBV20-1 and TRBJ2-1, with D unresolved. Germline V gene data show CDR1 as DFQATT and CDR2 as SNEGSKA (reference sequence). The CDR3 consists of 13 residues. Here the CDR3 DNA reads TGCAGCGCAATCCGGGTTGCGTACAATGAGCAGTTCTTC. Residues: CSAIRVAYNEQFF.